Listed below are T cell receptor beta chains from one sample, sequenced in a study of cytomegalovirus exposure and HLA in healthy donors. The table came from immunoSEQ multiplex PCR; TCRdb's copy has only in-frame clones and leaves some out. The sample contains under 200,000 clones, around three quarters of which appear only once. Sequenced material: PBMCs. These receptors all come from a woman under 40 in good health and CMV-seronegative. Each CDR3 is given with its conserved first and last residue. The order of the fields is CDR3 DNA, CDR3 protein, V gene, D gene, J gene, clone size. A D gene is named only where the DNA matches it firmly. Clone sizes are given selectively: once, few, many, or a class where the clone is expanded.

CDR3 DNA: TGCAGCGTGGTGGGACTAGCGGCAGCCGGTGGGAATGAGCAGTTCTTC
CDR3 protein: CSVVGLAAAGGNEQFF
V gene: TRBV29-1
D gene: TRBD2
J gene: TRBJ2-1
clone size: .

CDR3 DNA: TGTGCCACCAGCATCTCCGGGACCGACGAGCGGGGATCGCAAGAGACCCAGTACTTC
CDR3 protein: CATSISGTDERGSQETQYF
V gene: TRBV15
D gene: TRBD2
J gene: TRBJ2-5
clone size: .

CDR3 DNA: TGCGCCAGCAGCCAAGATAGTTACGCTACCTCCTACGAGCAGTACTTC
CDR3 protein: CASSQDSYATSYEQYF
V gene: TRBV4-1
D gene: .
J gene: TRBJ2-7
clone size: .

CDR3 DNA: TGCGCCAGCAGCTTGGGACAGTCCTACAATGAGCAGTTCTTC
CDR3 protein: CASSLGQSYNEQFF
V gene: TRBV5-1
D gene: .
J gene: TRBJ2-1
clone size: .

CDR3 DNA: TGTGCCAGCTCAAGGGGACAGGAAAACACTGAAGCTTTCTTT
CDR3 protein: CASSRGQENTEAFF
V gene: TRBV18
D gene: TRBD1
J gene: TRBJ1-1
clone size: few

CDR3 DNA: TGTGCCAGCAGTCCAACAGGGCTCGAGCAGTACTTC
CDR3 protein: CASSPTGLEQYF
V gene: TRBV2
D gene: .
J gene: TRBJ2-7
clone size: .

CDR3 DNA: TGTGCCAGCAGCTTATGGGGACAGCCGAACACTGAAGCTTTCTTT
CDR3 protein: CASSLWGQPNTEAFF
V gene: TRBV7-8
D gene: TRBD1
J gene: TRBJ1-1
clone size: .

CDR3 DNA: TGTGCCAGCAGCGTAGGCGGGGGCAACTATGGCTACACCTTC
CDR3 protein: CASSVGGGNYGYTF
V gene: TRBV9
D gene: .
J gene: TRBJ1-2
clone size: .

CDR3 DNA: TGTGCCAGCAGCCGGGGGGGGCAGGACAACATTCAGTACTTC
CDR3 protein: CASSRGGQDNIQYF
V gene: TRBV5-5
D gene: TRBD2
J gene: TRBJ2-4
clone size: .

CDR3 DNA: TGTGCCAGCAGCCTAGGGGGACAGTGGCTAACAGATACGCAGTATTTT
CDR3 protein: CASSLGGQWLTDTQYF
V gene: TRBV5-5
D gene: TRBD1
J gene: TRBJ2-3
clone size: .

CDR3 DNA: TGTGCCAGCAGCTCCAGCCGACTGCCAGTCGATACGCAGTATTTT
CDR3 protein: CASSSSRLPVDTQYF
V gene: TRBV7-6
D gene: .
J gene: TRBJ2-3
clone size: once

CDR3 DNA: TGTGCCAGCAGCTTAGGGCGGGGAGACTACGAGCAGTACTTC
CDR3 protein: CASSLGRGDYEQYF
V gene: TRBV7-3
D gene: .
J gene: TRBJ2-7
clone size: .

CDR3 DNA: TGTGCCAGCAGCTTGGACAGGGTAGGATCCTACAATGAGCAGTTCTTC
CDR3 protein: CASSLDRVGSYNEQFF
V gene: TRBV5-6
D gene: .
J gene: TRBJ2-1
clone size: .

CDR3 DNA: TGTGCCAGCAGCTTACGAAGACTAGCGGGGGGCGAGCAGTACTTC
CDR3 protein: CASSLRRLAGGEQYF
V gene: TRBV7-2
D gene: TRBD2
J gene: TRBJ2-7
clone size: .